The source of this TCR beta chain is a study of a mutant IDH1 vaccine in newly diagnosed glioma. Study at large: The study started vaccination 4-6 weeks after radiotherapy alone, or with temozolomide cycles. Former treatment meant radiotherapy, temozolomide, or both; the majority had gotten both.

Using immunoSEQ multiplex PCR, the repertoire was profiled, and TCRdb retains in-frame clones only, with some absent. The sample includes 25,000 to 35,000 clones, 89% of them seen just once. The CDR3 is 13 residues long. Trimming stripped 5 bases from V and 5 bases from J, with 11 bases between. CDR1 and CDR2 from the germline V gene are MNHEY and SMNVEV (reference sequence). Details on this clone: What it recognizes is unknown.

Overall study findings and caveats: The occurrence of vaccine-induced immune responses was seen in more than 85% of patients. Variations in leading peripheral T cell clonotypes appeared to have no connection with pseudoprogression.

Regarding time point: week 5, during vaccination. One vaccine dose held 300 ug of mutant IDH1 20-mer peptide and came with topical imiquimod. The TCR was taken from a young man with glioma. This sequence joins TRBV27 and TRBJ2-3; no firm D call. The source was PBMCs, collected from a glioma patient whose treatment included an IDH1 peptide vaccine. The CDR3 is CASSKGFIDTQYF. In nucleotides, the CDR3 is TGTGCCAGCAGTAAGGGTTTCATAGATACGCAGTATTTT.